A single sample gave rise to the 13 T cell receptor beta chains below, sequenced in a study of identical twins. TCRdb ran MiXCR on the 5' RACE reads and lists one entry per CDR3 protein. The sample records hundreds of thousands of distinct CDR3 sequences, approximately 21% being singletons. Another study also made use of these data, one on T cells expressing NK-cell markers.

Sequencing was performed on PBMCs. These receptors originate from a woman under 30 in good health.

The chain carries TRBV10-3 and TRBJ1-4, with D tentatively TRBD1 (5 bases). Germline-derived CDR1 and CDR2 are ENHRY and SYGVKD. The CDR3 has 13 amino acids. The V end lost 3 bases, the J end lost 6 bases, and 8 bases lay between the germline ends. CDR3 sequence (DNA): TGTGCCATCAGTGAAGGGGTAGATGAAAAACTGTTTTTT. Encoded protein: CAISEGVDEKLFF.

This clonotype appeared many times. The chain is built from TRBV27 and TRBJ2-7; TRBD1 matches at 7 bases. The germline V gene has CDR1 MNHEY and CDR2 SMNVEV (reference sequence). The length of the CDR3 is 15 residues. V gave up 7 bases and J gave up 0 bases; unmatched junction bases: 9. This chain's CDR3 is CASIKTGPSSYEQYF. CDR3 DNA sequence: TGTGCCAGCATCAAGACAGGGCCTAGCTCCTACGAGCAGTACTTC.

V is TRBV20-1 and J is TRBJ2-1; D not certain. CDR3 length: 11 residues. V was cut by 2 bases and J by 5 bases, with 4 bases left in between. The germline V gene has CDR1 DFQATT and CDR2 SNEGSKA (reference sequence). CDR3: CSARFDNEQFF. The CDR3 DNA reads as TGCAGTGCTAGATTTGACAATGAGCAGTTCTTC.

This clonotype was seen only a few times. The CDR3 region has the DNA TGCGCCAGCAGTGAGTCCTCGGGCTGGGAGCAGTTCTTC. It codes for CASSESSGWEQFF. V and J are TRBV10-1 and TRBJ2-1; D unclear. Trimming shortened V by 0 bases and J by 10 bases, and 10 bases separated the two germline ends. Germline loops: CDR1 WNHNN, CDR2 SYGVQD (reference sequence). CDR3 length: 13 amino acids.

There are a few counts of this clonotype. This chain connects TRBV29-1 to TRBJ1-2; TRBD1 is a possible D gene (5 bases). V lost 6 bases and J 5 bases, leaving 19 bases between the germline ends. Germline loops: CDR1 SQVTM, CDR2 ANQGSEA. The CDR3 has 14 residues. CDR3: CSVNDRVSVYGYTF. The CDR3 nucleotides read TGCAGCGTAAACGACAGAGTCTCAGTGTATGGCTACACCTTC.

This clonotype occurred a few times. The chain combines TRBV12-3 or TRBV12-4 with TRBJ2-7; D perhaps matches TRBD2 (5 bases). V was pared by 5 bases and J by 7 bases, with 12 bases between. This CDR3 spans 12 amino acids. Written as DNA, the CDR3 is TGTGCCAGCAGTCCCCTAAGGGAGGAGCAGTACTTC. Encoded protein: CASSPLREEQYF.

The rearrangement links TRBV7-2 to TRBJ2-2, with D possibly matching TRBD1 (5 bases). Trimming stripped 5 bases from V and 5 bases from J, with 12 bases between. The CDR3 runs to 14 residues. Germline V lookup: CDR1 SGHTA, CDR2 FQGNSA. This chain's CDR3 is CASSPRAQTGELFF. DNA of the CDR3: TGTGCCAGCAGCCCCAGGGCCCAAACCGGGGAGCTGTTTTTT. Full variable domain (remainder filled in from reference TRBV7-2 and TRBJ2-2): GAGVSQSPSNKVTEKGKDVELRCDPISGHTALYWYRQSLGQGLEFLIYFQGNSAPDKSGLPSDRFSAERTGGSVSTLTIQRTQQEDSAVYLCASSPRAQTGELFFGEGSRLTVL.

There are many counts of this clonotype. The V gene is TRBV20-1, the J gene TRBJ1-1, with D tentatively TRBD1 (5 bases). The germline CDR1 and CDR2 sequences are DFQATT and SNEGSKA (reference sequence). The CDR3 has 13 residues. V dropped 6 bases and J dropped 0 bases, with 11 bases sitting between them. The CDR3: CSALTAVNTEAFF. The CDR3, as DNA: TGCAGTGCCCTGACAGCAGTGAACACTGAAGCTTTCTTT.

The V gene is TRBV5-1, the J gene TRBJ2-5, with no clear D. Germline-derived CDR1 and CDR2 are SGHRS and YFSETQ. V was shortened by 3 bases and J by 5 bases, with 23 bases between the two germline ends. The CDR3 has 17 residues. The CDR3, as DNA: TGCGCCAGCAGCTCTTACTTGTCTTGGGGTCCCGGCGAGACCCAGTACTTC. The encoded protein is CASSSYLSWGPGETQYF.

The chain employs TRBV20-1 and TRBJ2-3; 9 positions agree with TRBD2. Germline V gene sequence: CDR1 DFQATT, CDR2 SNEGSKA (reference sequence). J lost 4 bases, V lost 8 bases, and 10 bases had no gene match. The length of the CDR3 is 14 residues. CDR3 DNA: TGCAGTCCGCGGGGGGGAGGGAACCCAGATACGCAGTATTTT. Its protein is CSPRGGGNPDTQYF.

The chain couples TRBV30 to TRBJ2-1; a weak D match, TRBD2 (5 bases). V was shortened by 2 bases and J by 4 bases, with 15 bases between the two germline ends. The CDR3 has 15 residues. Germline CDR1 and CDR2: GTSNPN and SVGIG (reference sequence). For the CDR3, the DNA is TGTGCCTGGAGTACCGGACTGTCTTCTTACAATGAGCAGTTCTTC. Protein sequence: CAWSTGLSSYNEQFF.

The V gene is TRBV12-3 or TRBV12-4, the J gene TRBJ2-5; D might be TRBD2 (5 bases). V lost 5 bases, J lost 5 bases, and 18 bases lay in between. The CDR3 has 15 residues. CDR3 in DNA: TGTGCCAGCAGTCCGAGACGGAGACGCGGGGAGACCCAGTACTTC. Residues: CASSPRRRRGETQYF.

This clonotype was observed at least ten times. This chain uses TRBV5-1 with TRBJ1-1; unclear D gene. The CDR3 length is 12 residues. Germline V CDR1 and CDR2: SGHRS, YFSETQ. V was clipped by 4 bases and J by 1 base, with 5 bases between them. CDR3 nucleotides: TGCGCCAGCAGCATCGGGAACACTGAAGCTTTCTTT. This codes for CASSIGNTEAFF.